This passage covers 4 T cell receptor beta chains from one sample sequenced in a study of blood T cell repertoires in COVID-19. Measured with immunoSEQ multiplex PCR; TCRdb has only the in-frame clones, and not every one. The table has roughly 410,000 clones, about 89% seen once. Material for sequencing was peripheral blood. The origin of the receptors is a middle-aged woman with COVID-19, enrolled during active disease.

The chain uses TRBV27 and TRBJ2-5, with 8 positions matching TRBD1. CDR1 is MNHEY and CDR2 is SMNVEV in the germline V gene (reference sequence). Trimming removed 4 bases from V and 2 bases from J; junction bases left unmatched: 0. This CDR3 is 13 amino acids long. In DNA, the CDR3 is TGTGCCAGCAGTTACAGGGGGCAAGAGACCCAGTACTTC. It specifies CASSYRGQETQYF.

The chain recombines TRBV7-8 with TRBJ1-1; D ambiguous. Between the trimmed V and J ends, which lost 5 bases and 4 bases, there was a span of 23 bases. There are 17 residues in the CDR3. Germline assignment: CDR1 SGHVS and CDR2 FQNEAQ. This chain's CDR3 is CASSPPRRERPSTEAFF. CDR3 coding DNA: TGTGCCAGCAGCCCCCCCCGGAGGGAGCGCCCTTCCACTGAAGCTTTCTTT.

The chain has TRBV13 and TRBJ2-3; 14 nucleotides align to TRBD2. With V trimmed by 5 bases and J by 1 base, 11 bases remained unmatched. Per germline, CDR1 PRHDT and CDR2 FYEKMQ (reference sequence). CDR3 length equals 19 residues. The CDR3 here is CASSPRTSGGKPGTDTQYF. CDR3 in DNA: TGTGCCAGCAGCCCCCGGACTAGCGGGGGGAAACCTGGCACAGATACGCAGTATTTT.

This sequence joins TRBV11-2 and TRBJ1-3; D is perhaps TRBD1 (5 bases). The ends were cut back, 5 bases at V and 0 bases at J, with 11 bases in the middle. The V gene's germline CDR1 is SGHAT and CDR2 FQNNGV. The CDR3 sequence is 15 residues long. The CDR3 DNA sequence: TGTGCCAGCAGCCCAATCAGGGACTCTGGAAACACCATATATTTT. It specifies CASSPIRDSGNTIYF.